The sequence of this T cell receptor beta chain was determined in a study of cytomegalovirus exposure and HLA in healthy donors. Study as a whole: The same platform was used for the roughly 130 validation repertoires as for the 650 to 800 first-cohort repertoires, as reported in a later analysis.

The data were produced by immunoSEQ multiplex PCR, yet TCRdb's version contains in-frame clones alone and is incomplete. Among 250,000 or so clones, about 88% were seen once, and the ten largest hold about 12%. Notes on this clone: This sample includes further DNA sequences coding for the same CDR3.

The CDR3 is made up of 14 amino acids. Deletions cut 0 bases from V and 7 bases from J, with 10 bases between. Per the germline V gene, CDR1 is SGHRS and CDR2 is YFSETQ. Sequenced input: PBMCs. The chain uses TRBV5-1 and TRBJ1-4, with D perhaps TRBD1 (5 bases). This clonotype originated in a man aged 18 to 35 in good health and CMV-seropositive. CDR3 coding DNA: TGCGCCAGCAGCTTGGGGGGCTTAGGTGAAAAACTGTTTTTT. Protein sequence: CASSLGGLGEKLFF.